These 10 T cell receptor beta chains were all obtained from the same sample, sequenced in a study of OX40 agonist ivuxolimab in advanced cancers. Sequencing was performed with immunoSEQ multiplex PCR; in TCRdb, only in-frame clones are kept and a portion is missing. The top ten clones hold approximately 0.55% of a sample with about 73,000 clones, 90% of them seen once. Sequencing used CD4+ or CD8+ T cells sorted from blood, obtained in a trial of the OX40 agonist ivuxolimab. These receptors came from an adult with an advanced solid tumor such as melanoma, head and neck, liver or kidney cancer.

The gene calls are TRBV18 and TRBJ2-2; 11 positions match TRBD1. Germline V CDR1 and CDR2: KGHSH, LQKENI. The CDR3 has 14 amino acids. V gave up 7 bases and J gave up 7 bases; unmatched junction bases: 5. For the CDR3, the DNA is TGTGCCAGCTACGGACAGGGGGCAGGCGGGGAGCTGTTTTTT. The encoded protein is CASYGQGAGGELFF.

Here the CDR3 DNA reads TGTGCCTCGGCGGGGCCGGCCTACGAGCAGTACTTC. Its protein product is CASAGPAYEQYF. The J gene is TRBJ2-7, the V gene TRBV19, with D perhaps TRBD2 (6 bases). V was cut by 11 bases and J by 2 bases, with 13 bases left in between. The CDR3 spans 12 residues. Germline CDR1 and CDR2: LNHDA and SQIVND (reference sequence).

Only one count was recorded for this clone. The genes are TRBV5-5 and TRBJ2-3; 9 bases line up with TRBD1. The junction had 2 bases not matched to a gene; V was cut back by 4 bases and J by 2 bases. The CDR3 has 14 amino acids. Germline CDR1 and CDR2: SGHKS and YYEKEE (reference sequence). The CDR3 reads CASSGDRVTDTQYF. DNA for the CDR3: TGTGCCAGCAGCGGGGACAGGGTCACAGATACGCAGTATTTT.

This chain joins TRBV19 and TRBJ1-4; TRBD1 aligns across 8 bases. CDR1 is LNHDA and CDR2 is SQIVND in the germline V gene (reference sequence). The CDR3 length is 13 residues. J lost 3 bases, V lost 7 bases, and 1 base had no gene match. CDR3 in DNA: TGTGCCAGTAAGGACAGGGCTAATGAAAAACTGTTTTTT. Residues: CASKDRANEKLFF.

The CDR3 bases are TGCGCCAGCAGTTTAGCGGGGGATAGCACAGATACGCAGTATTTT. It encodes CASSLAGDSTDTQYF. The chain joins TRBV10-2 to TRBJ2-3, with 9 bases fitting TRBD2. Germline V gene lookup returns CDR1 WSHSY and CDR2 SAAADI. Trimming removed 5 bases from V and 0 bases from J; junction bases left unmatched: 3. The CDR3 spans 15 residues.

This chain connects TRBV6-1 to TRBJ2-1; 9 bases are a match to TRBD2. Germline trimming cut 4 bases from V and 5 bases from J; bases unmatched to any gene: 15. There are 18 residues in the CDR3. CDR1 is MNHNS and CDR2 is SASEGT in the germline V gene. As DNA, the CDR3 is TGTGCCAGCAGTGTTGTAGGGATAGGAGCGGGAGGCCACAATGAGCAGTTCTTC. Protein sequence: CASSVVGIGAGGHNEQFF.

The V and J genes are TRBV5-4 and TRBJ2-7; D unclear. The V and J ends lost 0 bases and 6 bases respectively, with 16 bases between them. Per the germline V gene, CDR1 is SGHNT and CDR2 is YYREEE (reference sequence). CDR3 size: 15 residues. As DNA, the CDR3 is TGTGCCAGCAGCTTGGGGGCGGTGGACCTTCGCGAGCAGTACTTC. Translation: CASSLGAVDLREQYF. Full variable domain (rest looked up from reference TRBV5-4 and TRBJ2-7): ETGVTQSPTHLIKTRGQQVTLRCSSQSGHNTVSWYQQALGQGPQFIFQYYREEENGRGNFPPRFSGLQFPNYSSELNVNALELDDSALYLCASSLGAVDLREQYFGPGTRLTVT.

This chain links TRBV29-1 with TRBJ2-4, with D unclear. V was shortened by 4 bases and J by 0 bases, with 10 bases between the two germline ends. The length of the CDR3 is 14 residues. Germline V gene data show CDR1 as SQVTM and CDR2 as ANQGSEA. The CDR3 loop reads CSVVEGLAKNIQYF. CDR3 DNA sequence: TGCAGCGTTGTGGAAGGCTTAGCCAAAAACATTCAGTACTTC.

This clone was counted a single time. This chain connects TRBV27 to TRBJ2-3; the match to TRBD2 covers 7 bases. Germline loops: CDR1 MNHEY, CDR2 SMNVEV (reference sequence). This CDR3 has 15 residues. V trimming: 7 bases; J trimming: 5 bases; junction bases outside the gene matches: 12. The CDR3, as DNA: TGTGCCAGCACCTATCGTGGAGCGGGGAGAGATACGCAGTATTTT. It codes for CASTYRGAGRDTQYF.

The genes are TRBV7-2 and TRBJ2-5; D uncertain. Germline assignment: CDR1 SGHTA and CDR2 FQGNSA. The CDR3 runs to 12 residues. V lost 5 bases and J lost 0, with 4 bases in between. CDR3 sequence: CASSPYQETQYF. In nucleotides, the CDR3 is TGTGCCAGCAGCCCGTACCAAGAGACCCAGTACTTC. Full variable domain (remainder filled in from reference TRBV7-2 and TRBJ2-5): GAGVSQSPSNKVTEKGKDVELRCDPISGHTALYWYRQSLGQGLEFLIYFQGNSAPDKSGLPSDRFSAERTGGSVSTLTIQRTQQEDSAVYLCASSPYQETQYFGPGTRLLVL.